The source of this T cell receptor beta chain is a study of cytomegalovirus exposure and HLA in healthy donors. Study-wide results and limits: Specificity of three CMV-associated chains for CMV antigens was verified in vitro.

For this clone: Antigen unknown.

With 60 Vbeta and 13 Jbeta primers, the PCR was carried out. Sequencing used immunoSEQ multiplex PCR; TCRdb keeps in-frame clones, though not all of them. The sample shows more than 140,000 clones, over 70% of them seen only once. The V gene end was trimmed by 1 base and the J gene end by 4 bases; junction bases not matched to a gene: 1. Germline CDR1 reads SEHNR; CDR2 reads FQNEAQ (reference sequence). The CDR3 consists of 14 residues. The sequencing input was PBMCs. The gene calls are TRBV7-9 and TRBJ2-3, with 8 bases lining up with TRBD2. The TCR sequence derives from a man aged 25-45 years in good health and CMV-seropositive. The CDR3 region is CASSLVAGPDTQYF. The CDR3 coding sequence is TGTGCCAGCAGCTTAGTAGCGGGGCCAGATACGCAGTATTTT. The full variable domain, its missing parts supplied by reference TRBV7-9 and TRBJ2-3, is DTGVSQNPRHKITKRGQNVTFRCDPISEHNRLYWYRQTLGQGPEFLTYFQNEAQLEKSRLLSDRFSAERPKGSFSTLEIQRTEQGDSAMYLCASSLVAGPDTQYFGPGTRLTVL.